This T cell receptor (beta chain) was documented in a study of fetal regulatory T cell absence and autoimmunity. The overall study: The IPEX patients lacked clinical diabetes but had exocrine pancreas autoimmunity. Study-level findings and limits: Antigen-driven pancreatic autoimmunity before birth in IPEX was inferred from oligoclonal enrichment. Some top pancreas TCR clones were over 85-fold enriched versus cord blood.

Only one count was recorded for this clone. Its target is unknown. The CDR3 is made up of 14 amino acids. J gave up 4 bases and V 1 base, and 2 bases lay outside the gene matches. Germline loops: CDR1 SEHNR, CDR2 FQNEAQ (reference sequence). Data came from immunoSEQ multiplex PCR; TCRdb stores just in-frame clones and leaves some out. The sample shows about 95,000 clones, about two thirds of them seen only once. The sequencing input was pancreas tissue. This receptor was identified in a male donor with IPEX syndrome. The rearrangement joins TRBV7-9 to TRBJ1-2, with TRBD1 matching 8 bases. CDR3 sequence: CASSLGQGLYGYTF. The CDR3, as DNA: TGTGCCAGCAGCTTAGGACAGGGGCTCTATGGCTACACCTTC.